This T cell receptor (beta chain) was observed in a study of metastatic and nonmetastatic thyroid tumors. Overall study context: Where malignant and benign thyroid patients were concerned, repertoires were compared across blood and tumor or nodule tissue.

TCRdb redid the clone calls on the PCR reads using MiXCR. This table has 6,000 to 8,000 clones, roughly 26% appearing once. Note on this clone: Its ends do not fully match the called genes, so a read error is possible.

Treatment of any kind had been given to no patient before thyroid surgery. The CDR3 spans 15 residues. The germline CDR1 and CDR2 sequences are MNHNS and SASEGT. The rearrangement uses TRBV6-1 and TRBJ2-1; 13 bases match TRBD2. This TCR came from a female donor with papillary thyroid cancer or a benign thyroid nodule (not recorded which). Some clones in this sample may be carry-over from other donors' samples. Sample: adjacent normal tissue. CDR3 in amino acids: CASNELAGGPREQFF. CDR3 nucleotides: TGTGCCAGCAATGAACTAGCGGGAGGGCCGCGGGAGCAGTTCTTC.